These 3 T cell receptor beta chains originate from one sample sequenced in a study of early T cells in non-severe SARS-CoV-2 infection. MiXCR, run by TCRdb on the 5' RACE reads, gives a single entry per CDR3 protein. This table holds tens of thousands of distinct CDR3 sequences, around 9.9% found once. The material sequenced was whole blood. All receptors derive from an adult who was a healthcare worker with PCR-confirmed SARS-CoV-2 infection or an uninfected control (not recorded which).

This clonotype has only a few counts. The gene calls are TRBV14 and TRBJ2-7, with 11 positions matching TRBD2. V lost 2 bases and J lost 0; bases outside the gene matches: 6. The CDR3 extends over 17 amino acids. Germline V CDR1 and CDR2: SGHDN, FVKESK. CDR3: CASSQYTSGGSSYEQYF. CDR3 sequence (DNA): TGTGCCAGCAGCCAATATACTAGCGGGGGTAGCTCCTACGAGCAGTACTTC. Full variable domain (rest looked up from reference TRBV14 and TRBJ2-7): EAGVTQFPSHSVIEKGQTVTLRCDPISGHDNLYWYRRVMGKEIKFLLHFVKESKQDESGMPNNRFLAERTGGTYSTLKVQPAELEDSGVYFCASSQYTSGGSSYEQYFGPGTRLTVT.

The chain links TRBV2 to TRBJ2-7; D is uncertain. The CDR3 consists of 12 residues. The germline V gene encodes CDR1 SNHLY and CDR2 FYNNEI. V was cut by 6 bases and J by 6 bases, with 12 bases left in between. The CDR3 is CASSLPDLEQYF. In nucleotides, the CDR3 is TGTGCCAGCAGCCTACCCGATCTCGAGCAGTACTTC.

There are many counts of this clonotype. V gene TRBV7-8 combines with J gene TRBJ2-2; TRBD1 agrees at 7 bases. CDR1 and CDR2 from the germline V gene are SGHVS and FQNEAQ. CDR3 length: 15 amino acids. With 5 bases clipped from V and 1 base from J, the junction kept 4 bases outside the gene matches. The CDR3 sequence: CASSPRDRNTGELFF. The CDR3 DNA sequence: TGTGCCAGCAGCCCCAGGGACAGGAACACCGGGGAGCTGTTTTTT.